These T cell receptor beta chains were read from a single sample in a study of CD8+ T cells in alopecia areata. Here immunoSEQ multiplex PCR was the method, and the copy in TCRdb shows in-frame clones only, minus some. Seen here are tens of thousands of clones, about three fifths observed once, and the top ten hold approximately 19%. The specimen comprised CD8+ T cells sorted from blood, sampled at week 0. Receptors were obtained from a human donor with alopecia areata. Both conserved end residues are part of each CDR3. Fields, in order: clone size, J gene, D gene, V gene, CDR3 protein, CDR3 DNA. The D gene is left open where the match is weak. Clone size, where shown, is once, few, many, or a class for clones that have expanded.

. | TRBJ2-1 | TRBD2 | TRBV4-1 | CASSPLAGPGNEQFF | TGCGCCAGCAGCCCTCTAGCGGGCCCGGGGAATGAGCAGTTCTTC
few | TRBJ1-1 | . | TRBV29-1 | CSVESWNTEAFF | TGCAGCGTTGAATCCTGGAACACTGAAGCTTTCTTT
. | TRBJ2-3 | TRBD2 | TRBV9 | CASSVTSGAVDTQYF | TGTGCCAGCAGCGTAACTAGCGGGGCTGTGGATACGCAGTATTTT
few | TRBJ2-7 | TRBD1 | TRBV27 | CASGTGGEQYF | TGTGCCAGCGGGACAGGGGGCGAGCAGTACTTC
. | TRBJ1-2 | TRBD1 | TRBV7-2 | CASSLQADRGSKGYGYTF | TGTGCCAGCAGCTTACAGGCGGACAGGGGTTCTAAGGGCTATGGCTACACCTTC
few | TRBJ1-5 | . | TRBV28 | CASSLYPRQSQHF | TGTGCCAGCAGTCTCTACCCTCGACAATCCCAGCATTTT
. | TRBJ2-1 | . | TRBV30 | CAWSAWESVNEQFF | TGTGCCTGGAGCGCATGGGAGTCGGTCAATGAGCAGTTCTTC
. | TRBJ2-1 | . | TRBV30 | CAWSVRSGRSYNEQFF | TGTGCCTGGAGTGTAAGGAGCGGTCGCTCCTACAATGAGCAGTTCTTC
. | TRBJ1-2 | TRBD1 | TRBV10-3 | CAISDLYRGTTSDGYTF | TGTGCCATCAGTGACCTTTACAGGGGAACCACCTCCGATGGCTACACCTTC
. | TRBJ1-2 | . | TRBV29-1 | CSVDADSYGYTF | TGCAGCGTTGATGCAGATTCTTATGGCTACACCTTC
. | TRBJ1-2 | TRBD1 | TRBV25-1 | CATPSGTGEGYTF | TGTGCCACCCCCTCAGGGACAGGGGAGGGCTACACCTTC
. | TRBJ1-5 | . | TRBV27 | CASSFRGVQPQHF | TGTGCCAGCAGTTTCCGAGGGGTCCAGCCCCAGCATTTT
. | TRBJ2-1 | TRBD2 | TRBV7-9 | CASSLLAGSGNEQFF | TGTGCCAGCAGCTTACTAGCGGGAAGTGGCAATGAGCAGTTCTTC
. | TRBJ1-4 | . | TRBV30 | CAWSPGSGREKLFF | TGTGCCTGGAGTCCGGGATCTGGGAGGGAAAAACTGTTTTTT
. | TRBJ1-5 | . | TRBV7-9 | CASSPWTDNQPQHF | TGTGCCAGCAGCCCCTGGACAGACAATCAGCCCCAGCATTTT
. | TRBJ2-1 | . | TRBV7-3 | CASSLVPGVDNEQFF | TGTGCCAGCAGCTTAGTCCCCGGGGTGGACAATGAGCAGTTCTTC
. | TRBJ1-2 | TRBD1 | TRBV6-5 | CASSYSGGGYGYTF | TGTGCCAGCAGTTACTCGGGAGGGGGCTACGGCTACACCTTC
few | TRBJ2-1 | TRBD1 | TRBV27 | CASSLSGTGMDEQFF | TGTGCCAGCAGTTTATCGGGGACAGGCATGGATGAGCAGTTCTTC
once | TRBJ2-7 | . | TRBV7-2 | CASSLARGDAYEQYF | TGTGCCAGCAGCTTAGCGAGGGGCGATGCCTACGAGCAGTACTTC
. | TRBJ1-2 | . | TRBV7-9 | CASSPEGARASNYGYTF | TGTGCCAGCAGCCCTGAAGGGGCCAGGGCCTCGAACTATGGCTACACCTTC
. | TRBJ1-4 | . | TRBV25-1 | CASSPSDSQVEF | TGTGCCAGCAGTCCCTCAGACAGCCAAGTCGAGTTT
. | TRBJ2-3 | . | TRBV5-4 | CASSLAGWGGTDTQYF | TGTGCCAGCAGCTTGGCCGGCTGGGGAGGTACAGATACGCAGTATTTT
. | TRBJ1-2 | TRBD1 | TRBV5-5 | CASSQTGGAGGYTF | TGTGCCAGCAGCCAGACAGGGGGCGCCGGTGGCTACACCTTC
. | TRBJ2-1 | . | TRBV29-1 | CSVVRGDYNEQFF | TGCAGCGTGGTTAGGGGGGACTACAATGAGCAGTTCTTC
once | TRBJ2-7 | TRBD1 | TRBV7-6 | CASSADRVYEQYF | TGTGCCAGCAGCGCCGACAGGGTCTACGAGCAGTACTTC
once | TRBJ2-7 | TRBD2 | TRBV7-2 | CASSFRTSGGASEQYF | TGTGCCAGCAGCTTCCGGACTAGCGGGGGGGCCAGCGAGCAGTACTTC
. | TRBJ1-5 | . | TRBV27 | CASSYKPWGQPQHF | TGTGCCAGCAGTTACAAGCCATGGGGTCAGCCCCAGCATTTT
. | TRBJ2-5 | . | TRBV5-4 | CASSLEYLETQYF | TGTGCCAGCAGCTTGGAGTACCTAGAGACCCAGTACTTC
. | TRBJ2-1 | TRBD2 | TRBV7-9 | CASSFRTSGIGEQFF | TGTGCCAGCAGCTTTAGGACTAGCGGGATAGGGGAGCAGTTCTTC
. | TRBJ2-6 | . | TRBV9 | CASSLGLYSGANVLTF | TGTGCCAGCAGCTTGGGACTGTACTCTGGGGCCAACGTCCTGACTTTC
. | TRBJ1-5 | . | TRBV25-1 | CASSERWGNQPQHF | TGTGCCAGCAGTGAAAGGTGGGGCAATCAGCCCCAGCATTTT
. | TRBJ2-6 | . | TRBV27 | CASSPIDPSGANVLTF | TGTGCCAGCAGTCCGATTGACCCCTCTGGGGCCAACGTCCTGACTTTC
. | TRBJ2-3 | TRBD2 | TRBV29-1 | CSATRLAARTDTQYF | TGCAGCGCTACCCGACTAGCGGCGAGGACAGATACGCAGTATTTT
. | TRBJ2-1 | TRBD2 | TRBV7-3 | CASSLWTSGNEQFF | TGTGCCAGCAGCTTGTGGACTAGCGGCAATGAGCAGTTCTTC
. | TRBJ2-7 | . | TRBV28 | CASGPPGLTYEQYF | TGTGCCAGCGGACCGCCGGGATTAACCTACGAGCAGTACTTC
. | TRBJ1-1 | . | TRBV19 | CASSIGDGGAAFF | TGTGCCAGTAGTATAGGGGACGGTGGTGCAGCTTTCTTT
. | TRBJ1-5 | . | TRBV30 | CACPTGKFNQPQHF | TGTGCCTGTCCCACCGGAAAATTCAATCAGCCCCAGCATTTT
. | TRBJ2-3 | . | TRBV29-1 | CSVDQGRTDTQYF | TGCAGCGTTGATCAGGGCAGGACAGATACGCAGTATTTT
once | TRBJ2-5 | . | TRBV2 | CASSEPTGETQYF | TGTGCCAGCAGTGAACCCACAGGGGAGACCCAGTACTTC
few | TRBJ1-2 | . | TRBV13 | CASSEGSGRFYGYTF | TGTGCCAGCAGTGAAGGGTCGGGCAGATTCTATGGCTACACCTTC
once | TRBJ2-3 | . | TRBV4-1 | CASSQEAGSSTDTQYF | TGCGCCAGCAGCCAAGAAGCCGGTTCCAGCACAGATACGCAGTATTTT
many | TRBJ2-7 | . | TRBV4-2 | CASSQDSYEQYF | TGTGCCAGCAGCCAAGATTCGTACGAGCAGTACTTC
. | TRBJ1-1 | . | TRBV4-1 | CASSQVVVDTEAFF | TGCGCCAGCAGCCAAGTCGTAGTGGACACTGAAGCTTTCTTT
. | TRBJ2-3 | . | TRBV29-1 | CSVDAGITDTQYF | TGCAGCGTTGATGCTGGTATCACAGATACGCAGTATTTT
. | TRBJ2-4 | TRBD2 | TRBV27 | CASSLVWEGREYF | TGTGCCAGCAGTTTAGTGTGGGAGGGGCGGGAATACTTC
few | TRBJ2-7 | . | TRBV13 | CASSAQVFGEQYF | TGTGCCAGCAGCGCACAGGTTTTCGGGGAGCAGTACTTC
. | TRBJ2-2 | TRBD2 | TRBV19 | CASTPWGGTGELFF | TGTGCCAGTACCCCTTGGGGGGGCACCGGGGAGCTGTTTTTT
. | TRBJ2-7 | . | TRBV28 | CASRTGTYEQYF | TGTGCCAGCAGAACGGGAACCTACGAGCAGTACTTC
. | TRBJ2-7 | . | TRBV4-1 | CASSQDPSGAYEQYF | TGCGCCAGCAGCCAAGATCCGTCAGGCGCCTACGAGCAGTACTTC
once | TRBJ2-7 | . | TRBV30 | CAWSSTSGYEQYF | TGTGCCTGGAGTTCTACCAGCGGCTACGAGCAGTACTTC
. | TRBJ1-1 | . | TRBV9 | CASSGAIGGTEAFF | TGTGCCAGCAGCGGGGCTATCGGGGGCACTGAAGCTTTCTTT
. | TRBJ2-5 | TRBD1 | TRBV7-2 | CASSPPAGTGWETQYF | TGTGCCAGCAGCCCGCCGGCCGGGACAGGATGGGAGACCCAGTACTTC
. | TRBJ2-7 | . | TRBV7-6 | CASSRSGHQTYEQYF | TGTGCCAGCAGCAGGTCGGGACACCAAACCTACGAGCAGTACTTC
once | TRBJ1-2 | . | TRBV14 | CASSQDRGGYTF | TGTGCCAGCAGCCAAGATAGGGGCGGCTACACCTTC
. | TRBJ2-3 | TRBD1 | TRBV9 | CASRRQGASTDTQYF | TGTGCCAGCAGACGACAGGGGGCGAGCACAGATACGCAGTATTTT